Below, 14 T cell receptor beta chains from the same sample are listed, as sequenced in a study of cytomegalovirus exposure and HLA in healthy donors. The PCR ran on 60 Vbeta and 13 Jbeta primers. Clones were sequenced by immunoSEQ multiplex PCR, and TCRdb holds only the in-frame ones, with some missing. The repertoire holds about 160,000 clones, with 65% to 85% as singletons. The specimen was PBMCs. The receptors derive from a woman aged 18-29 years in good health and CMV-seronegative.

This CDR3 is CASSLAGSGQETQYF. The CDR3 DNA reads as TGTGCCAGCAGCTTAGCGGGGAGTGGCCAAGAGACCCAGTACTTC. The chain couples TRBV7-8 to TRBJ2-5; TRBD2 might be the D (5 bases). Germline V lookup: CDR1 SGHVS, CDR2 FQNEAQ. V was pared by 0 bases and J by 1 base, with 9 bases between. The CDR3 has 15 residues.

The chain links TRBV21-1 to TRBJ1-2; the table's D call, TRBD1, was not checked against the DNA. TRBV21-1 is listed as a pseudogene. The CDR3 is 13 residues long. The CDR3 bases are TGTGCCAGCAGCACGGACAGCGAGAATGGCTACACCTTC. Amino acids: CASSTDSENGYTF.

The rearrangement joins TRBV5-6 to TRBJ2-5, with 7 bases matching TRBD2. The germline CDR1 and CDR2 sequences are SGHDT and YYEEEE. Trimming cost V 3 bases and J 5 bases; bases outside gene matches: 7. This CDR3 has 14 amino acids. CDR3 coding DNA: TGTGCCAGCAGCTCCCCGGTGGGAGGGGAGACCCAGTACTTC. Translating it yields CASSSPVGGETQYF.

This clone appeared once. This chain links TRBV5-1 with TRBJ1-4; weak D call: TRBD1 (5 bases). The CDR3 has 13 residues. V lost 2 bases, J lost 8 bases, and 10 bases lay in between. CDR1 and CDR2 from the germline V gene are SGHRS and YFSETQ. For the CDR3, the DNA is TGCGCCAGCAGCTTTGGCACAGGAGAAAAACTGTTTTTT. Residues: CASSFGTGEKLFF.

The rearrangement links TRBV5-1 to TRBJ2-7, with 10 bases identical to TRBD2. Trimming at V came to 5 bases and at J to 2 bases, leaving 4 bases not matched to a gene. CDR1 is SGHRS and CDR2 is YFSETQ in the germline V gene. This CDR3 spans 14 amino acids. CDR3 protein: CASRYLAGAYEQYF. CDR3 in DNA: TGCGCCAGCAGGTATCTAGCGGGAGCCTACGAGCAGTACTTC. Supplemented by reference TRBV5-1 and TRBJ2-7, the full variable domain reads KAGVTQTPRYLIKTRGQQVTLSCSPISGHRSVSWYQQTPGQGLQFLFEYFSETQRNKGNFPGRFSGRQFSNSRSEMNVSTLELGDSALYLCASRYLAGAYEQYFGPGTRLTVT.

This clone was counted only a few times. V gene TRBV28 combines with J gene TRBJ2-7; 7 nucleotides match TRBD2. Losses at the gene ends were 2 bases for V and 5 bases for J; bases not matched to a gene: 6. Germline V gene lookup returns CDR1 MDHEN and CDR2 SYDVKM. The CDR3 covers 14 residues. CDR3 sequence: CASSLGGSVHEQYF. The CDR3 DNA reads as TGTGCCAGCAGTTTAGGCGGGAGTGTCCACGAGCAGTACTTC.

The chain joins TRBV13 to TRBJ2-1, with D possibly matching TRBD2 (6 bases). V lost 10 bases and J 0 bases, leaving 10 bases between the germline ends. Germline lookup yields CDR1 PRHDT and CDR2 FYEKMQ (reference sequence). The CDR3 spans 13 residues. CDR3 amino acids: CATRGASYNEQFF. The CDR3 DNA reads TGTGCCACCCGCGGGGCCTCCTACAATGAGCAGTTCTTC.

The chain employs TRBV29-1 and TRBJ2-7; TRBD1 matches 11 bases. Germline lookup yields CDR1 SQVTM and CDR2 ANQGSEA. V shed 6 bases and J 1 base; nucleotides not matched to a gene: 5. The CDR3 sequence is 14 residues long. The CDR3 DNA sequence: TGCAGCGTGGGGGGGGACAGGGGGTCCTACGAGCAGTACTTC. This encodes CSVGGDRGSYEQYF.

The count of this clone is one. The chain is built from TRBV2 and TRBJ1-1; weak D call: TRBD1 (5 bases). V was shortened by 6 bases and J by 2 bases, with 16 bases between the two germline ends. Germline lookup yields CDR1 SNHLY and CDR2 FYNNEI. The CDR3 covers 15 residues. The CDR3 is CASSQTQTDNTEAFF. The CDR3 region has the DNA TGTGCCAGCAGCCAAACTCAGACAGACAACACTGAAGCTTTCTTT.

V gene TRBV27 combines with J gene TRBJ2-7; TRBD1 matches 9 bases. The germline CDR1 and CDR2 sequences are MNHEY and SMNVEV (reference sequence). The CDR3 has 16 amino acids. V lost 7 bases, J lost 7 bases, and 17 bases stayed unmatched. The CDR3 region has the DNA TGTGCCAGCACCTCTTACCCCGGACAGGGGTACCGGGAGCAGTACTTC. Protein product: CASTSYPGQGYREQYF.

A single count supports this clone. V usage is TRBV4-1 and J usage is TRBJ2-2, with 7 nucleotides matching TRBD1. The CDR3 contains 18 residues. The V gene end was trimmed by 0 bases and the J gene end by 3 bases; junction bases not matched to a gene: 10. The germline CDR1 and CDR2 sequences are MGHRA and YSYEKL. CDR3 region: CASSQDMGTETYTGELFF. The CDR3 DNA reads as TGCGCCAGCAGCCAAGATATGGGGACAGAGACCTACACCGGGGAGCTGTTTTTT.

The CDR3: CASSDARTGGIRNEQFF. The CDR3 nucleotides are TGTGCCAGCAGTGACGCACGGACAGGGGGGATTCGCAATGAGCAGTTCTTC. The chain employs TRBV6-1 and TRBJ2-1; 10 positions agree with TRBD1. This CDR3 spans 17 amino acids. Germline V lookup: CDR1 MNHNS, CDR2 SASEGT. Trimming removed 3 bases from V and 6 bases from J; junction bases left unmatched: 11.

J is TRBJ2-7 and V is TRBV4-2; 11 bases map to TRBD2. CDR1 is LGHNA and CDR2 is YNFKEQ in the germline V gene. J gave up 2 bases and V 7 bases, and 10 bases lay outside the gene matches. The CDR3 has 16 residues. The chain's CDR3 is CASKNSSGRSTYEQYF. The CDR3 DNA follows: TGTGCCAGCAAAAACTCTAGCGGGAGGAGCACCTACGAGCAGTACTTC.

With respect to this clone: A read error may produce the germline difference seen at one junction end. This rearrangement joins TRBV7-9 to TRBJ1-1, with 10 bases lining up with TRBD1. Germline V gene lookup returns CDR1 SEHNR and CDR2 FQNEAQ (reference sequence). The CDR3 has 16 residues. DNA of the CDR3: TGTTCCAGCAGCACCTTACCCGGGACAGGGGAGACTGAAGCTTTCTTT. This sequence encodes CSSSTLPGTGETEAFF.